The 6 T cell receptor beta chains given below trace back to one sample, sequenced in a study of HIV-infected patients and healthy controls. Whole blood was used without fractionation, so all unsorted peripheral T cells were included. cDNA was made from about 500 ng RNA using alpha and beta constant primers. Separate chain-specific third strand synthesis with multiplexing indices produced the alpha and beta libraries. MiXCR, run by TCRdb on the 5' RACE reads, gives a single entry per CDR3 protein. The sample holds 9,500 to 11,000 distinct CDR3 sequences, about 5.2% seen once. The sequences come from blood, collected before antiretroviral therapy. These receptors were obtained from an adult with HIV infection.

This clonotype was seen a handful of times. The V and J genes are TRBV6-2 or TRBV6-3 and TRBJ1-5; D call uncertain. CDR1 is MNHEY, CDR2 SVGEGT, per germline. The CDR3 runs to 12 residues. V was clipped by 3 bases and J by 5 bases, with 5 bases between them. This chain's CDR3 is CASSYFDQPQHF. The CDR3 DNA reads as TGTGCCAGCAGTTATTTTGATCAGCCCCAGCATTTT.

This clonotype is judged medium-sized. The CDR3 sequence: CASSLGLAGGNNEQFF. CDR3 bases: TGTGCCAGCAGTTTGGGGCTAGCGGGCGGAAACAATGAGCAGTTCTTC. The chain uses TRBV27 and TRBJ2-1; 8 nucleotides match TRBD2. The germline CDR1 and CDR2 sequences are MNHEY and SMNVEV (reference sequence). V was pared by 3 bases and J by 5 bases, with 9 bases of the junction left unmatched. The CDR3 loop spans 16 amino acids.

This clonotype appeared many times. The rearrangement joins TRBV10-3 to TRBJ2-2; D is possibly TRBD2 (6 bases). Germline V gene sequence: CDR1 ENHRY, CDR2 SYGVKD. V was shortened by 6 bases and J by 4 bases, with 18 bases between the two germline ends. This CDR3 spans 16 amino acids. CDR3 amino acids: CAISPFRERGTGELFF. Written as DNA, the CDR3 is TGTGCCATCAGCCCGTTTCGGGAGAGGGGCACCGGGGAGCTGTTTTTT.

Many counts were recorded for this clonotype. V and J are TRBV12-3 or TRBV12-4 and TRBJ1-1; a weak D match, TRBD1 (6 bases). V dropped 3 bases and J dropped 8 bases, with 7 bases sitting between them. The CDR3 has 11 amino acids. The CDR3 bases are TGTGCCAGCAGTTTCGGGACAGAAGCTTTCTTT. It translates to CASSFGTEAFF.

CDR3 region: CSAATGTSSYEQYF. The CDR3 nucleotides read TGCAGTGCTGCCACCGGGACTAGCTCCTACGAGCAGTACTTC. V gene TRBV20-1 combines with J gene TRBJ2-7; TRBD2 matches 8 bases. Germline CDR1 is DFQATT and CDR2 is SNEGSKA (reference sequence). Unmatched junction bases numbered 6, after V lost 5 bases and J lost 0 bases. The CDR3 sequence is 14 residues long.

This clonotype was observed many times. The CDR3 loop reads CASTVRDARDNEQFF. Here the CDR3 DNA reads TGTGCCAGCACCGTCCGGGACGCAAGGGACAATGAGCAGTTCTTC. The V and J genes are TRBV5-5 and TRBJ2-1; either TRBD1 or TRBD2 may fit D (5 bases each). This CDR3 comprises 15 residues. V lost 6 bases and J 5 bases, leaving 18 bases between the germline ends. In germline, CDR1 is SGHKS, CDR2 YYEKEE (reference sequence).